This paragraph covers one TCR beta chain sequence. What this receptor recognizes is not known. No base qualities exist here, and no much larger clone lies one base off it. V and J are trimmed by 4 bases and 9 bases, and the gene matches miss 6 bases of the junction. According to the germline V gene (reference sequence), CDR1 reads SEHNR and CDR2 reads FQNEAQ. Spanning cysteine to phenylalanine, the CDR3 consists of 14 amino acids. Solely the CDR3 DNA is kept, with 42 bases framed from the first base. The data were taken from a study of blood T cell repertoires in COVID-19 (dated by TCRdb to 2018 to 2020). In the study overall: Samples covering the acute and convalescent phases of COVID-19 were provided by collaborators in the United States, Italy and Spain. Where HLA class I and class II types were available, the types were taken from metadata supplied by the sample provider, not from assay-based typing. The dataset comprised deeply sampled blood TCRbeta repertoires from subjects exposed to, actively infected with, or recovered from COVID-19. Samples came from the ongoing ImmuneRACE study (first 160 participants) plus 1,254 subjects from 6 global collaborators. Nearly every sample came with metadata listing a de-identified subject ID, COVID-19 status, age in years and sex. The material from the prospective study consisted of cDNA or gDNA derived from T cells, B-cell-depleted T cells, or PBMCs. The repertoires were made available in a free public database intended to serve as a resource for research on the immune response to SARS-CoV-2. Findings and caveats that apply to the study as a whole: The amount of clinical and demographic metadata varied by source and participant and was provided uncurated.

Each collaborating institution followed its own protocols to collect whole blood in K2EDTA tubes. Collaborator samples were shipped for TCRbeta analysis as frozen whole blood, isolated PBMCs, or DNA extracted from either sample type. TCRbeta CDR3 regions were amplified from genomic DNA using the immunoSEQ Assay, a bias-controlled multiplex PCR. For the original study's pipeline: Within the assay, amplification of reference gene primers was used to estimate how many nucleated cells each sample contained. To quantify the absolute abundance of each unique TCRbeta CDR3 rearrangement, sequence reads were collapsed and filtered. Productive Simpson clonality was computed per sample as the square root of Simpson's diversity index over productive rearrangements. In its TCRdb copy, this immuneACCESS table keeps in-frame sequences only and misses some clones. Where compared with another copy, unresolved V genes explain less than half of these, and the others have no known cause. V and J calls and clone size are given by that table; D and trimming were obtained from the DNA. The sample table lists approximately 180,000 clones, around nine tenths of them with a count of one. The ten biggest clones cover 20% to 25% of the sample.

The sequencing input was peripheral blood. The rearranged segments are TRBV7-9 and TRBJ1-6; 7 of the junction bases match TRBD1. The sequence came from a man in his fifties or sixties with active or convalescent COVID-19. This receptor carries the CDR3 CASSSGTVSSPLHF. Read as DNA, the sequence is TGTGCCAGCAGCTCCGGGACAGTTAGTTCACCCCTCCACTTT.